Listed here are 10 T cell receptor beta chains from one sample, sequenced in a study of regulatory T cells in long-lasting Graves disease. HTBI primers from iRepertoire and Arm-PCR of CDR3 regions yielded the TCR beta libraries. In TCRdb, the multiplex PCR reads were re-called with MiXCR into one record per CDR3 protein. Of approximately 480,000 distinct CDR3 sequences in the sample, about a sixth were seen once. This sample's time point: newly diagnosed GD, antithyroid drugs for less than 3 months. Construction of the TCR library relied on RNA isolated from PBMCs. The same data also went into a second study, on T cells in Graves' hyperthyroidism and ophthalmopathy.

Material: peripheral blood mononuclear cells (PBMCs), obtained at new diagnosis, from a patient treated with antithyroid drugs. The origin of the receptors is a man aged 40-50 years with Graves disease.

Turning to this clonotype: This is likely an artifact of a read error, given a far larger clone one base away. This chain joins TRBV11-2 and TRBJ2-2; tentatively, D is TRBD2 (6 bases). The CDR3 totals 16 residues. Deletions cut 5 bases from V and 2 bases from J, with 15 bases between. Germline V gene lookup returns CDR1 SGHAT and CDR2 FQNNGV. As DNA, the CDR3 is TGTGCCAGCAGCCAAACCGGAGGGGAAAACACCGGGGAGCTGTTTTTT. Translating it yields CASSQTGGENTGELFF. The full variable domain, completed using reference TRBV11-2 and TRBJ2-2, is EAGVAQSPRYKIIEKRQSVAFWCNPISGHATLYWYQQILGQGPKLLIQFQNNGVVDDSQLPKDRFSAERLKGVDSTLKIQPAKLEDSAVYLCASSQTGGENTGELFFGEGSRLTVL.

The gene calls are TRBV12-3 or TRBV12-4 and TRBJ1-5; D is unclear. V was pared by 2 bases and J by 0 bases, with 8 bases between. The CDR3 is 15 amino acids. CDR3 residues: CASSLSSVSNQPQHF. CDR3 bases: TGTGCCAGCAGTTTATCCAGTGTTAGCAATCAGCCCCAGCATTTT.

This chain uses TRBV20-1 with TRBJ2-7, with 11 bases identical to TRBD1. CDR1 and CDR2 (germline): DFQATT, SNEGSKA (reference sequence). The CDR3 contains 15 residues. J gave up 3 bases and V 0 bases, and 4 bases lay outside the gene matches. Here the CDR3 reads CSARELGTGGYEQYF. The CDR3 nucleotides are TGCAGTGCTAGAGAGCTGGGGACAGGGGGCTACGAGCAGTACTTC.

This chain connects TRBV27 to TRBJ2-1, with 8 positions matching TRBD2. The germline gives CDR1 MNHEY, CDR2 SMNVEV (reference sequence). Germline trimming cut 2 bases from V and 5 bases from J; bases unmatched to any gene: 5. CDR3 size: 15 residues. The CDR3, as DNA: TGTGCCAGCAGTTTAAGGAGCGGGAGCGACAATGAGCAGTTCTTC. Translation: CASSLRSGSDNEQFF.

This clonotype has ten or more counts. The chain couples TRBV6-2 or TRBV6-3 to TRBJ2-3; D call uncertain. CDR3 length equals 15 residues. Deletions cut 2 bases from V and 0 bases from J, with 9 bases between. The germline V gene encodes CDR1 MNHEY and CDR2 SVGEGT. In DNA form, the CDR3 reads TGTGCCAGCAGTTACGGGTCTCCTAGCACAGATACGCAGTATTTT. Its protein is CASSYGSPSTDTQYF.

This clonotype was picked up many times. The chain is built from TRBV6-2 or TRBV6-3 and TRBJ2-7; tentative D call: TRBD1 (5 bases). The CDR3 totals 15 residues. Trimming cost V 5 bases and J 1 base, with 15 bases left between them. Germline V gene data show CDR1 as MNHEY and CDR2 as SVGEGT. The CDR3 loop is CASSPRQKASYEQYF. CDR3 DNA: TGTGCCAGCAGTCCACGACAGAAAGCTTCCTACGAGCAGTACTTC.

This clonotype was picked up one time. Since a much larger clone is just one base distant, this may be a read error. The V and J genes are TRBV28 and TRBJ1-1; TRBD1 might be the D (5 bases). This CDR3 is built from 12 residues. Per germline, CDR1 MDHEN and CDR2 SYDVKM. Written as DNA, the CDR3 is TGTGCCAGCAGTTTAATCCAGGGTGAAGTTTTCTTT. This gives the protein CASSLIQGEVFF.

This sequence joins TRBV5-6 and TRBJ1-3; D is unresolved. The CDR3 runs to 16 residues. Per the germline V gene, CDR1 is SGHDT and CDR2 is YYEEEE. V lost 2 bases and J lost 0, with 12 bases in between. The CDR3 sequence is CASSFRRGSSGNTIYF. DNA for the CDR3: TGTGCCAGCAGCTTCCGGCGGGGTAGCTCTGGAAACACCATATATTTT. The variable domain in full, with the rest retrieved from reference TRBV5-6 and TRBJ1-3, is DAGVTQSPTHLIKTRGQQVTLRCSPKSGHDTVSWYQQALGQGPQFIFQYYEEEERQRGNFPDRFSGHQFPNYSSELNVNALLLGDSALYLCASSFRRGSSGNTIYFGEGSWLTVV.

This clonotype was seen many times. The chain has TRBV24-1 and TRBJ1-2; D may be TRBD1 (6 bases). CDR1 and CDR2 (germline): KGHDR, SFDVKD. The CDR3 consists of 14 residues. The V end lost 4 bases, the J end lost 4 bases, and 12 bases lay between the germline ends. In nucleotides, the CDR3 is TGTGCCACCAGTGAGTCCGACAGGTCCTATGGCTACACCTTC. This sequence encodes CATSESDRSYGYTF.

The table lists this clonotype with many counts. V usage is TRBV6-1 and J usage is TRBJ1-5, with D unclear. Germline V gene lookup returns CDR1 MNHNS and CDR2 SASEGT. This CDR3 spans 14 amino acids. V was trimmed by 1 base and J by 2 bases, leaving 6 bases between them. CDR3 DNA: TGTGCCAGCAGTGAAGGGCGCGGCAATCAGCCCCAGCATTTT. Translating it yields CASSEGRGNQPQHF.